This TCR beta chain was found in a study of lymphopenia after photon versus proton radiotherapy. Study-level points and caveats: Under photons, naive T cells and diversity fell while effector/memory populations rose. Post-nadir diversity loss with photons came from oligoclonal expansion, particularly CD8+ Temra cells.

The method was immunoSEQ multiplex PCR; TCRdb's version includes in-frame clones alone and lacks a portion of them. The sample includes around 63,000 clones, 75% to 90% of them seen just once. A word on this clone: The antigen remains undetermined. Other DNA sequences from this sample encode an identical CDR3 as well.

Germline values: CDR1 SGHTA, CDR2 FQGNSA. The CDR3 is made up of 14 amino acids. Trimming cost V 3 bases and J 4 bases, with 7 bases left between them. The specimen was peripheral blood, collected from a patient treated with proton-based radiotherapy. The chain links TRBV7-2 to TRBJ1-6; D unresolved. The sequence was obtained from a man aged 80 or over with esophageal cancer. The CDR3 here is CASSLDGYNSPLHF. The CDR3 nucleotides are TGTGCCAGCAGCTTGGACGGATATAATTCACCCCTCCACTTT.